This record concerns one T cell receptor (beta chain) sequence. Its antigen remains unidentified. This specimen belongs to a study of T cells after yellow fever vaccination. The CDR3 spans 14 residues. Unmatched junction bases numbered 11, after V lost 10 bases and J lost 8 bases. TCRdb redid the calling of the 5' RACE reads with MiXCR, one entry per CDR3 protein. This sample has under 350,000 distinct CDR3 sequences, with roughly 3.9% found just once. Study-level findings and limits: Among primary-vaccination clones, most reappeared after the booster, at approximately 96% for CD4 and about 90% for CD8.

The chain joins TRBV12-3 or TRBV12-4 to TRBJ1-2; 12 bases fit TRBD1. The clonotype comes from a man aged 18 to 29 who received the YFV17D yellow fever vaccine. Sequencing used PBMCs, obtained 5 days after the yellow fever booster vaccination. The CDR3 sequence: CATRRGQGAQGYTF. CDR3 DNA sequence: TGTGCCACCAGGCGGGGACAGGGGGCGCAGGGCTACACCTTC.